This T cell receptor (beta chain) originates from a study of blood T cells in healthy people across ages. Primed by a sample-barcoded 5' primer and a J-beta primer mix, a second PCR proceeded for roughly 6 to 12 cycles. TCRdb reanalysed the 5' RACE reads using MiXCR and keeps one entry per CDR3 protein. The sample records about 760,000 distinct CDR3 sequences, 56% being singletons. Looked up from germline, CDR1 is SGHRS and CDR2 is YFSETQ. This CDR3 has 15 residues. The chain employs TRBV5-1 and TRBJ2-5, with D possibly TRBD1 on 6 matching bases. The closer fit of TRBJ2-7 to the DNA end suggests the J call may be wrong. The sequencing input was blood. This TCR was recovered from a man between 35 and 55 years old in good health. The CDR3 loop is CASSLAPGDRYEQYF. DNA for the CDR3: TGCGCCAGCAGCTTGGCCCCAGGGGATCGGTACGAGCAGTACTTC.